A single T cell receptor (beta chain) is shown here with its context. As yet, its antigen is unknown. Over chemoradiotherapy, repertoires were sampled more than once. Germline V CDR1 and CDR2: SGHAT, FQNNGV. Losses at the gene ends were 5 bases for V and 5 bases for J; bases not matched to a gene: 15. This CDR3 contains 18 residues. This specimen comes from a study of chemoradiotherapy in HPV16-positive cancers. Study-wide findings and caveats: Non-HPV-specific T cells did not expand in tumors during treatment, whereas candidate HPV-specific clones and E7-related motifs did.

Generated by immunoSEQ multiplex PCR, the TCRdb table keeps only in-frame clones and is missing some. This repertoire shows fewer than 40,000 clones, around 92% found once; its top ten account for roughly 3.7%. This chain connects TRBV11-2 to TRBJ2-7; TRBD2 agrees at 13 bases. Here the sequenced sample was blood, taken from a patient who underwent chemoradiotherapy. The source of this sequence is a human donor with HPV-associated anogenital cancer. The CDR3 bases are TGTGCCAGCAGCACCGATCCTCCACTAGCGGGGGGGCGTCACGAGCAGTACTTC. This codes for CASSTDPPLAGGRHEQYF.